The text below deals with one T cell receptor (beta chain). Germline trimming cut 5 bases from V and 9 bases from J; bases unmatched to any gene: 11. CDR3 size: 13 residues. The germline gives CDR1 DFQATT, CDR2 SNEGSKA (reference sequence). This entry is derived from a study of T-cell memory formation after mild COVID-19. The 5'RACE method, run with constant-segment primers, produced TCR alpha and TCR beta cDNA libraries (carrying sample barcodes and UMIs). One entry per CDR3 protein results from TCRdb running MiXCR on the 5' RACE reads. In the table there are just over 350,000 distinct CDR3 sequences, roughly an eighth of which are singletons.

The chain recombines TRBV20-1 with TRBJ2-7, with 9 bases matching TRBD1. This clonotype was sampled from a man younger than 35 who had mild COVID-19 (a few samples of this study predate the infection). Cell type and time point are not known. The sequenced material came from PBMCs or a T cell subset sorted from them (not recorded which). The DNA for the CDR3 is TGCAGTGCTCCGGGGACAGGGTACGGTGTGCAGTACTTC. Translating it yields CSAPGTGYGVQYF.